This TCR beta chain appears in the sequencing data of a study of naive and memory T cell subsets. Four PCR rounds used nested alpha and beta constant region primers plus the SP2 primer. TCRdb itself ran the 5' RACE reads through MiXCR, one entry per CDR3 protein. The sample includes 50,000 to 60,000 distinct CDR3 sequences, about 8.3% of them seen just once. A UMI-containing oligonucleotide was joined by 3' ligation to the TCR cDNA template. For this clonotype: Its antigen is currently unknown.

Study findings and constraints: The RNA method is potentially sensitive to activation and differentiation changes.

J lost 6 bases, V lost 3 bases, and 6 bases had no gene match. The CDR3 has 15 amino acids. CDR1 and CDR2 from the germline V gene are ENHRY and SYGVKD. This receptor was identified in a female donor in good health. This chain joins TRBV10-3 and TRBJ2-2, with 8 bases identical to TRBD1. As DNA, the CDR3 is TGTGCCATCAGTGAATTGGACAGGGACGCCGGGGAGCTGTTTTTT. Its protein is CAISELDRDAGELFF.